This T cell receptor beta chain came from a study of CD4 and CD8 cells across lung adenocarcinoma regions. Via MiXCR, TCRdb re-called the PCR reads, giving one row per CDR3 protein. The data hold about 20,000 distinct CDR3 sequences, with under 60% observed a single time. The CDR3 has 13 amino acids. Trimming removed 5 bases at V and 7 bases at J, with 12 bases between. Per the germline V gene, CDR1 is WSHSY and CDR2 is SAAADI. This clonotype was counted ten times or more. Donors had localized lung adenocarcinoma, a non-small cell lung cancer. Sequencing was carried out using CD8+ T cells from the center of a lung tumor. This chain uses TRBV10-2 with TRBJ2-1; the D call may be TRBD1 or TRBD2 (5 bases each). The receptor's source is a female donor with lung adenocarcinoma. The CD4 and CD8 labels of this study may be unreliable. CDR3 sequence (DNA): TGCGCCAGCAGTAGATACGGGACGAATGAGCAGTTCTTC. Translated: CASSRYGTNEQFF.